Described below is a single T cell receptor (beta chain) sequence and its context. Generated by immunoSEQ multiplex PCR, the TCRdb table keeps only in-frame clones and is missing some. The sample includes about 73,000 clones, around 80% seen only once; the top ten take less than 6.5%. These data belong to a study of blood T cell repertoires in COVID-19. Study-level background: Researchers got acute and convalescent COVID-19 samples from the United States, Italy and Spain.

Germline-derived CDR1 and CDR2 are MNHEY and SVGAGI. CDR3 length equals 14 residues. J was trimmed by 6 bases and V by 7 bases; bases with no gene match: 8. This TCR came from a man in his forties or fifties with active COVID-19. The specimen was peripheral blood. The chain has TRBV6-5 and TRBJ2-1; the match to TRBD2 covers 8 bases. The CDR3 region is CASTAGGGTNEQFF. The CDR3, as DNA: TGTGCCAGCACGGCGGGAGGAGGGACCAATGAGCAGTTCTTC.